Sequencing of this T cell receptor beta chain was carried out in a study of a mutant IDH1 vaccine in newly diagnosed glioma. On the study more broadly: In some groups vaccination began 4-6 weeks post-radiotherapy; others received it with temozolomide. Earlier treatment was radiotherapy, temozolomide, or both, with most getting both.

Profiled with immunoSEQ multiplex PCR; TCRdb holds only in-frame clones, not every one. The sample yields 27,000 or so clones, more than 60% seen once. The CDR3 loop spans 16 amino acids. V lost 0 bases, J lost 2 bases, and 1 base stayed unmatched. CDR1 LGHNA and CDR2 YNFKEQ come from the germline V gene. The time point: week 5, during vaccination. The investigators gave 300 ug of mutant IDH1 20-mer peptide in each vaccine dose, together with topical imiquimod. Turning to this clone: The antigen is unknown.

V and J are TRBV4-2 and TRBJ2-1, with 10 nucleotides matching TRBD2. This receptor was taken from a man aged 40-55 years with glioma. Some clones in this sample may be carry-over from other donors' samples. The material was PBMCs, obtained from a glioma patient whose treatment included an IDH1 peptide vaccine. The CDR3 here is CASSQESGGAYNEQFF. In nucleotides, the CDR3 is TGTGCCAGCAGCCAAGAAAGCGGGGGGGCCTACAATGAGCAGTTCTTC.